A selection of T cell receptor beta chains follows, all from one sample in a study of long-term antiretroviral therapy in people with HIV. This table comes from immunoSEQ multiplex PCR, and its TCRdb copy is limited to in-frame clones, with some not included. This sample has tens of thousands of clones, with about 83% found just once. Sequenced material: unsorted PBMCs, taken about 5 years after starting antiretroviral therapy. Every receptor here comes from a man in his forties with HIV. CDR3s include the opening cysteine and the closing phenylalanine or tryptophan. A D gene is named only where the DNA matches it firmly. Part of the rows lack a size; the others show once, few, many or a class for expanded clones.

size: .; J: TRBJ2-7; D: TRBD1; V: TRBV18; DNA: TGTGCCAGCTCACTGACAGGGGATGGCGAGCAGTACTTC; CDR3: CASSLTGDGEQYF
size: .; J: TRBJ2-5; D: TRBD1; V: TRBV5-4; DNA: TGTGCCAGCAGCTCCCTGGGACAGGGGATGGAGACCCAGTACTTC; CDR3: CASSSLGQGMETQYF
size: .; J: TRBJ2-7; D: TRBD2; V: TRBV27; DNA: TGTGCCAGCACCGGGCTAGCGGTTCCCTACGAGCAGTACTTC; CDR3: CASTGLAVPYEQYF
size: .; J: TRBJ2-1; D: .; V: TRBV29-1; DNA: TGCAGCGTTGAGCAGACAGTTCCTATTTTGATTGCCCTAAAGAATGAGCAGTTCTTC; CDR3: CSVEQTVPILIALKNEQFF
size: .; J: TRBJ2-1; D: TRBD2; V: TRBV19; DNA: TGTGCCAGTAGTATTGGAAGAATAGCGGGCCCCCCCGAGCAGTTCTTC; CDR3: CASSIGRIAGPPEQFF
size: .; J: TRBJ1-2; D: .; V: TRBV29-1; DNA: TGCAGCGTTGATCACCAGGACAGCTATGGCTACACCTTC; CDR3: CSVDHQDSYGYTF
size: .; J: TRBJ2-7; D: .; V: TRBV11-2; DNA: TGTGCCAGCAGCGTGAACTACGAGCAGTACTTC; CDR3: CASSVNYEQYF
size: .; J: TRBJ1-1; D: .; V: TRBV11-2; DNA: TGTGCCAGCAGCTATGATTATGGGACTGAAGCTTTCTTT; CDR3: CASSYDYGTEAFF
size: .; J: TRBJ2-3; D: TRBD2; V: TRBV15; DNA: TGTGCCACCAGCAGAGGCACCGGGACTAGTGCAGATACGCAGTATTTT; CDR3: CATSRGTGTSADTQYF
size: .; J: TRBJ2-7; D: .; V: TRBV18; DNA: TGTGCCAGCTCACCTAACTCCTACGAGCAGTACTTC; CDR3: CASSPNSYEQYF
size: .; J: TRBJ2-5; D: TRBD1; V: TRBV27; DNA: TGTGCCAGCAGTCTGACCAGGACAGGGCGAGAGACCCAGTACTTC; CDR3: CASSLTRTGRETQYF
size: .; J: TRBJ2-7; D: .; V: TRBV2; DNA: TGTGCCAGCAGTGAAGACTGGACGGGGGTCTCCTACGAGCAGTACTTC; CDR3: CASSEDWTGVSYEQYF
size: .; J: TRBJ2-2; D: .; V: TRBV30; DNA: TGTGCCTGGAGTGTTGGGCGGGCCGGGGAGCTGTTTTTT; CDR3: CAWSVGRAGELFF
size: .; J: TRBJ1-2; D: .; V: TRBV14; DNA: TGTGCCAGCAGCGGTAACAGGATTCGAGGAAACTATGGCTACACCTTC; CDR3: CASSGNRIRGNYGYTF
size: .; J: TRBJ2-2; D: .; V: TRBV5-1; DNA: TGCGCCAGCAGCCCTTCGAACACCGGGGAGCTGTTTTTT; CDR3: CASSPSNTGELFF
size: .; J: TRBJ1-4; D: .; V: TRBV7-9; DNA: TGTGCCAGCAGTTCCGTAGTGGAAAAACTGTTTTTT; CDR3: CASSSVVEKLFF
size: .; J: TRBJ2-1; D: .; V: TRBV5-1; DNA: TGCGCCAGCGAGGGACCGGAGAGAGATGAGCAGTTCTTC; CDR3: CASEGPERDEQFF
size: .; J: TRBJ2-4; D: TRBD1; V: TRBV5-1; DNA: TGCGCCAGCAGAGCCGGGACAGGAACCAAAAACATTCAGTACTTC; CDR3: CASRAGTGTKNIQYF
size: .; J: TRBJ2-5; D: TRBD2; V: TRBV15; DNA: TGTGCCACCAGCTTACATAGCGGGCAAGAGACCCAGTACTTC; CDR3: CATSLHSGQETQYF
size: .; J: TRBJ2-4; D: .; V: TRBV19; DNA: TGTGCCAGTAGTCGACATTCTCCGGGGGCCAAAAACATTCAGTACTTC; CDR3: CASSRHSPGAKNIQYF
size: .; J: TRBJ2-3; D: .; V: TRBV5-1; DNA: TGCGCCAGCAGCTTGCAAGGGGGGGTAAGCGATACGCAGTATTTT; CDR3: CASSLQGGVSDTQYF
size: .; J: TRBJ2-1; D: TRBD1; V: TRBV19; DNA: TGTGCCAGTAGTATATCAGGGGGTTCCAATGAGCAGTTCTTC; CDR3: CASSISGGSNEQFF
size: once; J: TRBJ2-1; D: TRBD1; V: TRBV7-3; DNA: TGTGCCAGCAGCACACAGGGGGCTGAGCAGTTCTTC; CDR3: CASSTQGAEQFF
size: .; J: TRBJ2-3; D: TRBD2; V: TRBV6-5; DNA: TGTGCCAGCAGTGCGGGACTAGCGCAAGATACGCAGTATTTT; CDR3: CASSAGLAQDTQYF
size: .; J: TRBJ1-2; D: .; V: TRBV5-4; DNA: TGTGCCAGCAGCCTATGGGGGGGGGACGGTGGCTACACCTTC; CDR3: CASSLWGGDGGYTF
size: .; J: TRBJ1-5; D: .; V: TRBV28; DNA: TGTGCCAGCGGCCTGTCAGGGCTGAGCAATCAGCCCCAGCATTTT; CDR3: CASGLSGLSNQPQHF
size: .; J: TRBJ2-1; D: .; V: TRBV4-1; DNA: TGCGCCAGCAGCCAAGATTCTGACGGGACTTTGGTGCAGTTCTTC; CDR3: CASSQDSDGTLVQFF
size: .; J: TRBJ1-3; D: .; V: TRBV5-8; DNA: TGTGCCAGCAGCACCGGACAGTTTCCTGGAAACACCATATATTTT; CDR3: CASSTGQFPGNTIYF
size: .; J: TRBJ2-5; D: .; V: TRBV10-3; DNA: TGTGCCATCAGTGAGTCTATGCACGCCGGAGAGACCCAGTACTTC; CDR3: CAISESMHAGETQYF
size: .; J: TRBJ2-1; D: TRBD2; V: TRBV7-9; DNA: TGTGCCAGCAGCACTCGGACTAGCGGGACCTCCTACAATGAGCAGTTCTTC; CDR3: CASSTRTSGTSYNEQFF
size: .; J: TRBJ2-1; D: TRBD2; V: TRBV2; DNA: TGTGCCAGCGGATTAACCGGGACTAGCGGCAATGAGCAGTTCTTC; CDR3: CASGLTGTSGNEQFF
size: .; J: TRBJ2-3; D: .; V: TRBV9; DNA: TGTGCCAGCAGCGTAGAAGGGGTGCGCACAGATACGCAGTATTTT; CDR3: CASSVEGVRTDTQYF
size: few; J: TRBJ2-7; D: TRBD1; V: TRBV7-7; DNA: TGTGCTAGCGCGACAGGGCTTGGCTACGAGCAGTACTTC; CDR3: CASATGLGYEQYF
size: .; J: TRBJ2-5; D: .; V: TRBV11-2; DNA: TGTGCCAGCACCGGACCCCACCAAGAGACCCAGTACTTC; CDR3: CASTGPHQETQYF
size: .; J: TRBJ2-3; D: .; V: TRBV15; DNA: TGTGCCACCAGCCCCGGGCTCGGGGCAATGGATACGCAGTATTTT; CDR3: CATSPGLGAMDTQYF
size: few; J: TRBJ2-3; D: .; V: TRBV5-1; DNA: TGCGCCAGCAGCTTGGGGGCAGGTACAGATACGCAGTATTTT; CDR3: CASSLGAGTDTQYF
size: .; J: TRBJ2-5; D: .; V: TRBV2; DNA: TGTGCCAGCAGTGAGGGGGGGGCTAGCGCCCTCCAAGAGACCCAGTACTTC; CDR3: CASSEGGASALQETQYF
size: .; J: TRBJ2-7; D: TRBD1; V: TRBV7-9; DNA: TGTGCCAGCAGCCGGGCCGGGACAGGGAGATACGAGCAGTACTTC; CDR3: CASSRAGTGRYEQYF
size: .; J: TRBJ2-1; D: TRBD2; V: TRBV4-3; DNA: TGCGCCAGCAGCCAAGGGGTAGCGGGAGGGCGTGAGCAGTTCTTC; CDR3: CASSQGVAGGREQFF
size: .; J: TRBJ2-7; D: .; V: TRBV7-9; DNA: TGTGCCAGCAGCTTAGGTGGCAGCCGTTCCGAGCAGTACTTC; CDR3: CASSLGGSRSEQYF
size: .; J: TRBJ2-7; D: TRBD1; V: TRBV28; DNA: TGTGCCAGCAGTTACAGGGGGAGGTACGAGCAGTACTTC; CDR3: CASSYRGRYEQYF
size: .; J: TRBJ2-7; D: TRBD2; V: TRBV28; DNA: TGTGCCAGCAGTGCCCAAGGCAGTCTCGGATTACTAGCGGGCCACCCCGGGGACGAGCAGTACTTC; CDR3: CASSAQGSLGLLAGHPGDEQYF
size: .; J: TRBJ2-1; D: TRBD2; V: TRBV4-3; DNA: TGCGCCAGCAGCCAAGATAACGGACTAGCGGTTGGTGGTGAGCAGTTCTTC; CDR3: CASSQDNGLAVGGEQFF
size: few; J: TRBJ2-2; D: .; V: TRBV15; DNA: TGTGCCACCAGCAGAGTCGGGACACCAACGGCGAACACCGGGGAGCTGTTTTTT; CDR3: CATSRVGTPTANTGELFF
size: .; J: TRBJ2-5; D: TRBD2; V: TRBV5-1; DNA: TGCGCCAGCAGCTCGGATATCCTAGCGGGGAGTGAGACCCAGTACTTC; CDR3: CASSSDILAGSETQYF
size: .; J: TRBJ1-1; D: TRBD1; V: TRBV10-2; DNA: TGCGCCAGCACCCAGGGACAGGGGAGTTTGAACACTGAAGCTTTCTTT; CDR3: CASTQGQGSLNTEAFF
size: .; J: TRBJ1-5; D: .; V: TRBV6-1; DNA: TGTGCCAGCAGTGAAGCCCCCGGAACTAGCAATCAGCCCCAGCATTTT; CDR3: CASSEAPGTSNQPQHF
size: .; J: TRBJ2-7; D: .; V: TRBV14; DNA: TGTGCCAGCAGCCAAACGCGAAACGAGCAGTACTTC; CDR3: CASSQTRNEQYF
size: .; J: TRBJ1-2; D: .; V: TRBV28; DNA: TGTGCCAGCAGTCAGATTCAGGGAGCCTATGGCTACACCTTC; CDR3: CASSQIQGAYGYTF
size: .; J: TRBJ1-2; D: TRBD1; V: TRBV6-6; DNA: TGTGCCAGCAGTTACGTTGGACAGGAGAGCTATGGCTACACCTTC; CDR3: CASSYVGQESYGYTF
size: .; J: TRBJ2-2; D: .; V: TRBV7-3; DNA: TGTGCCAGCAGCTTACAGGGTACCGGGGAGCTGTTTTTT; CDR3: CASSLQGTGELFF